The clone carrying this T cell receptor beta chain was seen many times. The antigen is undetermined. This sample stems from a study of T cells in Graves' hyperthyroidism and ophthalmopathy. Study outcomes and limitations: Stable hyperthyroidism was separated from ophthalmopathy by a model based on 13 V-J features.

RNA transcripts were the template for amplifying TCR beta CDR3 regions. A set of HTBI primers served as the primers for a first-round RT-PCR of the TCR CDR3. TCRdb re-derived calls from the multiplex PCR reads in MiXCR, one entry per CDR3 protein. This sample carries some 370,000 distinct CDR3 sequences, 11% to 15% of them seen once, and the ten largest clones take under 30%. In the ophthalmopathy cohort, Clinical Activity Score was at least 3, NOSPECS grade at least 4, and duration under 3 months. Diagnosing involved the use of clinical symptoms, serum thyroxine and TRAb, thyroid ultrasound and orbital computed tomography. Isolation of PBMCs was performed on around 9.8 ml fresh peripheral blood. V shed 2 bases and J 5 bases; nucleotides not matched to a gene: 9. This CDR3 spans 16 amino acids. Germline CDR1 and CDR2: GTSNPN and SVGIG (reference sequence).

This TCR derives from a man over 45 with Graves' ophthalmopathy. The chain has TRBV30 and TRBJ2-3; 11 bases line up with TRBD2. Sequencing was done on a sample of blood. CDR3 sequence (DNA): TGTGCCTGGAGTTCCCTACTAGCGGGAGAGATAGATACGCAGTATTTT. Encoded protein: CAWSSLLAGEIDTQYF. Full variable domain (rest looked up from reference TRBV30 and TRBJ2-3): SQTIHQWPATLVQPVGSPLSLECTVEGTSNPNLYWYRQAAGRGLQLLFYSVGIGQISSEVPQNLSASRPQDRQFILSSKKLLLSDSGFYLCAWSSLLAGEIDTQYFGPGTRLTVL.